This T cell receptor beta chain was documented in a study of blood T cells in healthy people across ages. Whole-study results and caveats: Strong correlation was found linking TCR beta diversity to naive T cell percentage. Comparison with aged donors showed that long-lived donors had more naive CD4+ cells and higher diversity.

Germline V gives CDR1 SGDLS, CDR2 YYNGEE. V was pared by 0 bases and J by 0 bases, with 3 bases of the junction left unmatched. The CDR3 runs to 15 residues. This clonotype has only a few counts. Its antigen is currently unknown. The authors extracted at least 6 micrograms of total RNA per sample. A second 7 to 11 cycle PCR used barcoded and J-beta primers. Each CDR3 protein gets one entry after TCRdb re-called the 5' RACE reads with MiXCR. The sample lists 600,000 to 800,000 distinct CDR3 sequences; under 25% were seen once. Specimen: blood. This receptor was obtained from a man between 65 and 80 years old in good health. The chain carries TRBV9 and TRBJ2-7; 7 bases line up with TRBD2. The CDR3 region is CASSVDGGGSYEQYF. The CDR3 nucleotides read TGTGCCAGCAGCGTAGATGGGGGGGGCTCCTACGAGCAGTACTTC.